The text below deals with one T cell receptor beta chain. With 4 bases clipped from V and 3 bases from J, the junction kept 11 bases outside the gene matches. Germline CDR1 reads MGHRA; CDR2 reads YSYEKL. The CDR3 has 16 amino acids. This record comes from a study of blood T cell repertoires in COVID-19. Participant age was roughly 18 to 89 years, and participants resided in 24 US areas. Original analysis: How many nucleated cells were present was estimated from reference gene primer amplification. Repertoires were generated with immunoSEQ multiplex PCR, while TCRdb's copy carries only in-frame clones and drops some. V and J calls and clone size are those listed in that table; D and trimming were worked out from the DNA. The table shows 200,000 or so clones, with roughly 89% occurring only once.

Sequencing used PBMCs or T cells enriched from blood (not recorded which). V usage is TRBV4-1 and J usage is TRBJ2-7, with 8 bases aligning to TRBD2. The sequence was obtained from a woman aged 40 to 55 with acute COVID-19. The CDR3 spells CASSRGTGTRNYEQYF. CDR3 in DNA: TGCGCCAGCAGCCGGGGGACTGGGACTAGAAACTACGAGCAGTACTTC.